This is a list of T cell receptor beta chains from one sample in a study of graft-versus-host responses after intestinal transplantation. Clones were sequenced by immunoSEQ multiplex PCR, and TCRdb holds only the in-frame ones, with some missing. Found here are about 98,000 clones, roughly 82% of them singletons; the top ten hold under 1.5%. This material consisted of PBMCs, taken 255 days after intestinal transplant. These receptors were obtained from a human patient who received an intestinal transplant, so some T cells may come from the graft donor. CDR3s include the opening cysteine and the closing phenylalanine or tryptophan. D genes are given only for firm matches. The size of a clone is reported for some rows only, either as once, few or many, or as a class for expanded clones.

TRBJ2-7 | . | TRBV5-6 | . | CASNTHWSGSGRGSYEQYF | TGTGCCAGCAACACCCACTGGTCAGGGTCGGGCCGGGGCTCCTACGAGCAGTACTTC
TRBJ2-3 | once | TRBV2 | TRBD2 | CASSEVGGGTDTQYF | TGTGCCAGCAGTGAGGTCGGGGGGGGGACAGATACGCAGTATTTT
TRBJ2-1 | . | TRBV7-8 | . | CASSRWDFRYNEQFF | TGTGCCAGCAGCAGGTGGGATTTCCGTTACAATGAGCAGTTCTTC
TRBJ1-4 | . | TRBV16 | . | CASSPQGSKLFF | TGTGCCAGCAGCCCCCAGGGGAGCAAACTGTTTTTT
TRBJ2-5 | . | TRBV18 | . | CASSRTRRETQYF | TGTGCCAGCTCACGGACCCGCAGAGAGACCCAGTACTTC
TRBJ2-3 | . | TRBV5-1 | . | CASSSQGTDTQYF | TGCGCCAGCAGCTCCCAGGGCACAGATACGCAGTATTTT
TRBJ2-2 | . | TRBV7-7 | . | CASSALVAGSSNTGELFF | TGTGCTAGCAGCGCATTAGTGGCGGGGAGCTCGAACACCGGGGAGCTGTTTTTT
TRBJ2-1 | . | TRBV9 | TRBD2 | CASSVARGVYNEQFF | TGTGCCAGCAGCGTAGCACGGGGGGTTTACAATGAGCAGTTCTTC
TRBJ2-1 | . | TRBV5-4 | . | CASSLGSGSTNEQFF | TGTGCCAGCAGCTTGGGCTCCGGAAGTACCAATGAGCAGTTCTTC
TRBJ2-2 | once | TRBV29-1 | . | CSTQTGNTGELFF | TGCAGCACCCAGACAGGGAACACCGGGGAGCTGTTTTTT
TRBJ2-7 | . | TRBV5-1 | . | CASSWDPSYEQYF | TGCGCCAGCAGTTGGGACCCATCCTACGAGCAGTACTTC
TRBJ1-1 | . | TRBV5-6 | TRBD1 | CASSEDRGDTEAFF | TGTGCCAGCAGCGAGGACAGGGGGGACACTGAAGCTTTCTTT
TRBJ2-1 | . | TRBV5-8 | TRBD2 | CASSSRTLERGGREQFF | TGTGCCAGCAGCTCCCGGACCTTAGAGCGGGGGGGCCGTGAGCAGTTCTTC
TRBJ2-3 | once | TRBV11-3 | . | CASSLGTWDTQYF | TGTGCCAGCAGCTTAGGGACTTGGGATACGCAGTATTTT
TRBJ1-5 | . | TRBV19 | TRBD1 | CASSMGTGGYQPQHF | TGTGCCAGTAGTATGGGGACAGGGGGCTATCAGCCCCAGCATTTT
TRBJ2-3 | . | TRBV9 | . | CASSATGSTVDTQYF | TGTGCCAGCAGCGCAACTGGGTCAACCGTAGATACGCAGTATTTT